Listed here are 5 T cell receptor beta chains from one sample, sequenced in a study of T cells after yellow fever vaccination. TCRdb analysed the 5' RACE reads with MiXCR anew, one entry per CDR3 protein. The sample includes about 430,000 distinct CDR3 sequences, roughly a sixth of them seen just once. The starting material was PBMCs, obtained before the yellow fever booster vaccination. The receptors come from a man between 18 and 35 years old who received the YFV17D yellow fever vaccine.

This clonotype was counted a few times. The rearrangement uses TRBV29-1 and TRBJ1-2; the match to TRBD1 covers 10 bases. CDR3 length: 11 residues. Trimming cost V 7 bases and J 5 bases; bases outside gene matches: 1. From germline, CDR1 is SQVTM and CDR2 ANQGSEA. Written as DNA, the CDR3 is TGCAGCGGGGGACAGGGGTATGGCTACACCTTC. It is translated as CSGGQGYGYTF.

This clonotype was seen more than once but under ten times. The chain couples TRBV5-1 to TRBJ1-5; no clear D gene. The CDR3 has 15 amino acids. From germline, CDR1 is SGHRS and CDR2 YFSETQ. Trimming took 0 bases from V and 3 from J, leaving 10 bases between them. The CDR3 region has the DNA TGCGCCAGCAGCTTGGGACCGTCCCTCAATCAGCCCCAGCATTTT. It translates to CASSLGPSLNQPQHF. The whole variable domain, filled in from reference TRBV5-1 and TRBJ1-5, reads KAGVTQTPRYLIKTRGQQVTLSCSPISGHRSVSWYQQTPGQGLQFLFEYFSETQRNKGNFPGRFSGRQFSNSRSEMNVSTLELGDSALYLCASSLGPSLNQPQHFGDGTRLSIL.

This clonotype was seen more than once but under ten times. The J gene is TRBJ2-1, the V gene TRBV7-9, with 7 bases identical to TRBD2. V was clipped by 2 bases and J by 6 bases; unmatched bases: 4. This CDR3 has 14 amino acids. Germline V gene lookup returns CDR1 SEHNR and CDR2 FQNEAQ (reference sequence). DNA for the CDR3: TGTGCCAGCAGCTTAATGTCGGGGGGCAATGAGCAGTTCTTC. Translation gives CASSLMSGGNEQFF.

The CDR3 here is CASSSTTRNTIYF. The CDR3 DNA follows: TGTGCCAGCAGCTCAACAACCAGAAACACCATATATTTT. The V gene is TRBV9, the J gene TRBJ1-3; D not resolved. The CDR3 spans 13 residues. CDR1 SGDLS and CDR2 YYNGEE come from the germline V gene. Trimming stripped 4 bases from V and 5 bases from J, with 10 bases between.

This clonotype was seen more than once but under ten times. The chain's CDR3 is CSGTGSDTQYF. The CDR3, as DNA: TGCAGTGGGACAGGCTCGGATACGCAGTATTTT. This chain uses TRBV20-1 with TRBJ2-3; 7 nucleotides agree with TRBD1. From germline, CDR1 is DFQATT and CDR2 SNEGSKA (reference sequence). The V and J ends lost 7 bases and 6 bases, in that order; junction bases with no gene match: 4. This CDR3 spans 11 amino acids.